Sequencing of this TCR beta chain was carried out in a study of CD4 T cells in relation to SARS-CoV-2 and coronaviruses. Study-level points and caveats: Compared with monoreactive clones, crossreactive clones showed significantly weaker SARS-CoV-2 expansion.

For roughly 11 days, some 9.7 x 10^4 sorted CD4+ cells grew with T cell-depleted PBMCs and CEF. To note about this clone: Its antigen is undetermined.

Assay: immunoSEQ multiplex PCR; the TCRdb copy retains only in-frame clones and omits some. The data hold 38,000 or so clones, with about 80% observed a single time. This TCR was sampled from an adult with COVID-19. The source material was naive CD4+ T cells from PBMCs, cultured in vitro. Subset defined: naive CD4+ T cells isolated by negative enrichment.

The CDR3 protein is CATDFVEGAGYQETQYF. CDR3 DNA: TGTGCCACCGACTTCGTTGAGGGCGCGGGCTACCAAGAGACCCAGTACTTC. The J gene is TRBJ2-5, the V gene TRBV24-1; the D gene is possibly TRBD2 (5 bases). The V end was cut by 9 bases, the J end by 0 bases, with 22 bases between. CDR3 length: 17 residues. Germline CDR1 KGHDR, CDR2 SFDVKD.